This note documents a single TCR beta chain sequence. The germline V gene encodes CDR1 SGDLS and CDR2 YYNGEE. The CDR3 spans 15 residues. V lost 4 bases, J lost 8 bases, and 12 bases stayed unmatched. Random hexamers served to reverse transcribe roughly 0.5 to 1 ug RNA. Across 54 Vbeta and 13 Jbeta, TCR beta CDR3 was amplified with immunoSEQ multiplex PCR. TCRdb passed the immunoSEQ multiplex PCR reads through MiXCR, listing each CDR3 protein once. The sample shows 100,000 to 150,000 distinct CDR3 sequences, 80% to 95% of them seen only once. The sample belongs to a study of CD8 T cells in Susac syndrome.

Sequenced: CD8+ T cells from PBMCs. The rearrangement joins TRBV9 to TRBJ2-1, with 7 bases matching TRBD2. The TCR sequence derives from a human donor with multiple sclerosis. The CDR3 loop is CASSTSGAPGDEQFF. CDR3 coding DNA: TGTGCCAGCAGCACCAGCGGGGCGCCGGGGGATGAGCAGTTCTTC.